The 6 T cell receptor beta chains reported below all come from one sample, sequenced in a study of blood T cell repertoires in COVID-19. The data were produced by immunoSEQ multiplex PCR, yet TCRdb's version contains in-frame clones alone and is incomplete. This table has 100,000 to 120,000 clones, around three quarters appearing once. Sequencing used peripheral blood. These receptors were collected from a woman aged 60 to 75 with acute or convalescent COVID-19.

This clone was seen a handful of times. The genes are TRBV6-2 or TRBV6-3 and TRBJ1-5; 9 bases are shared with TRBD1. With 6 bases clipped from V and 0 bases from J, the junction kept 6 bases outside the gene matches. CDR1 and CDR2 from the germline V gene are MNHEY and SVGEGT. CDR3 length equals 16 residues. This CDR3 reads CASSTRTGVSNQPQHF. The CDR3 DNA reads as TGTGCCAGCAGCACCCGGACAGGGGTTAGCAATCAGCCCCAGCATTTT.

This clone was seen only a few times. The V and J genes are TRBV2 and TRBJ1-1, with TRBD1 matching over 10 bases. J lost 5 bases, V lost 6 bases, and 9 bases had no gene match. This CDR3 region has 15 residues. CDR1 and CDR2 (germline): SNHLY, FYNNEI. CDR3 region: CASSFGTGAGTEAFF. The CDR3 coding sequence is TGTGCCAGCAGCTTTGGGACAGGGGCGGGAACTGAAGCTTTCTTT. Looking up the rest from reference TRBV2 and TRBJ1-1 gives the full variable domain: EPEVTQTPSHQVTQMGQEVILRCVPISNHLYFYWYRQILGQKVEFLVSFYNNEISEKSEIFDDQFSVERPDGSNFTLKIRSTKLEDSAMYFCASSFGTGAGTEAFFGQGTRLTVV.

This clone turned up a few times. V usage is TRBV3-1 (or the pseudogene TRBV3-2) and J usage is TRBJ1-5; D is uncertain. Trimming shortened V by 1 base and J by 4 bases, and 5 bases separated the two germline ends. The CDR3 spans 13 residues. CDR1 is LGHDT and CDR2 is YNNKEL in the germline V gene (reference sequence). CDR3 nucleotides: TGTGCCAGCAGCCAAGGGAGGAATCAGCCCCAGCATTTT. This gives the protein CASSQGRNQPQHF.

This clone has only a few counts. The chain uses TRBV5-8 and TRBJ1-4; D perhaps matches TRBD1 (6 bases). The length of the CDR3 is 16 residues. Germline V gives CDR1 SGHTS, CDR2 YDEGEE. Trimming stripped 6 bases from V and 0 bases from J, with 15 bases between. CDR3 sequence (DNA): TGTGCCAGCACCGGGGGGCAGCGAGCAACTAATGAAAAACTGTTTTTT. Amino acids: CASTGGQRATNEKLFF. Full variable domain (outside the CDR3, taken from reference TRBV5-8 and TRBJ1-4): EAGVTQSPTHLIKTRGQQATLRCSPISGHTSVYWYQQALGLGLQFLLWYDEGEERNRGNFPPRFSGRQFPNYSSELNVNALELEDSALYLCASTGGQRATNEKLFFGSGTQLSVL.

V and J are TRBV27 and TRBJ2-7, with D possibly matching TRBD1 (6 bases). Germline assignment: CDR1 MNHEY and CDR2 SMNVEV (reference sequence). This CDR3 region has 13 residues. Trimming pared 3 bases from V and 3 bases from J, leaving 9 bases between. CDR3 nucleotides: TGTGCCAGCAGTTTTGGGGGCAACTACGAGCAGTACTTC. Amino acid sequence: CASSFGGNYEQYF.

The chain links TRBV6-5 to TRBJ2-7; TRBD1 might be the D (5 bases). Between the trimmed V and J ends, which lost 8 bases and 2 bases, there was a span of 13 bases. The CDR3 contains 13 residues. From germline, CDR1 is MNHEY and CDR2 SVGAGI. CDR3 residues: CASSRQPTYEQYF. The CDR3 region has the DNA TGTGCCAGCTCCCGACAGCCCACCTACGAGCAGTACTTC.